These 19 T cell receptor beta chains came from one sample sequenced in a study of blood T cell repertoires in COVID-19. Some clones are missing from TCRdb's copy, which holds only in-frame ones; the method was immunoSEQ multiplex PCR. This repertoire shows over 250,000 clones, 80% to 95% found once; its top ten account for roughly 1.1%. Sequenced sample: PBMCs or T cells enriched from blood (not recorded which). The receptors shown here come from a woman younger than 45 who had recovered from COVID-19.

This sequence joins TRBV7-9 and TRBJ2-2, with D perhaps TRBD1 (5 bases). V was pared by 0 bases and J by 8 bases, with 10 bases between. The CDR3 runs 14 residues. The germline CDR1 and CDR2 sequences are SEHNR and FQNEAQ (reference sequence). The CDR3 reads CASSLAVGLGELFF. DNA of the CDR3: TGTGCCAGCAGCTTAGCCGTGGGGCTTGGGGAGCTGTTTTTT.

The chain recombines TRBV7-3 with TRBJ2-3, with a tentative D call TRBD1 (7 bases). The CDR3 has 15 residues. Between the trimmed V and J ends, which lost 5 bases and 3 bases, there was a span of 15 bases. Germline V gene lookup returns CDR1 SGHTA and CDR2 FQGTGA. CDR3 sequence: CASSEGAGWTDTQYF. The CDR3 DNA follows: TGTGCCAGCAGCGAGGGGGCGGGGTGGACAGATACGCAGTATTTT.

V and J are TRBV7-2 and TRBJ2-5; TRBD1 matches 9 bases. The CDR3 has 14 amino acids. Per the germline V gene, CDR1 is SGHTA and CDR2 is FQGNSA. V lost 1 base and J lost 5; bases outside the gene matches: 2. CDR3 in DNA: TGTGCCAGCAGCTTAGTACAGGGGGCCGAGACCCAGTACTTC. Protein: CASSLVQGAETQYF. The full variable domain, its missing parts supplied by reference TRBV7-2 and TRBJ2-5, is GAGVSQSPSNKVTEKGKDVELRCDPISGHTALYWYRQSLGQGLEFLIYFQGNSAPDKSGLPSDRFSAERTGGSVSTLTIQRTQQEDSAVYLCASSLVQGAETQYFGPGTRLLVL.

The rearrangement uses TRBV7-2 and TRBJ2-2; TRBD1 matches 7 bases. The CDR3 loop spans 16 amino acids. Germline CDR1 SGHTA, CDR2 FQGNSA. The V segment lost 4 bases and the J segment 6 bases; nucleotides outside the gene matches: 11. CDR3 bases: TGTGCCAGCAGCTCCGACAGGGTTAGATATGCCGGGGAGCTGTTTTTT. This codes for CASSSDRVRYAGELFF.

The chain recombines TRBV3-1 (or the pseudogene TRBV3-2) with TRBJ1-2; 7 nucleotides match TRBD1. Looked up from germline, CDR1 is LGHDT and CDR2 is YNNKEL (reference sequence). This CDR3 spans 18 amino acids. The V gene end was trimmed by 2 bases and the J gene end by 0 bases; junction bases not matched to a gene: 12. The CDR3 loop is CASSQRDRAVLANYGYTF. As DNA, the CDR3 is TGTGCCAGCAGCCAAAGAGACAGGGCCGTTTTAGCTAACTATGGCTACACCTTC.

The chain is built from TRBV19 and TRBJ2-1; D may be TRBD1 (6 bases). This CDR3 region has 13 residues. Germline CDR1 LNHDA, CDR2 SQIVND (reference sequence). Trimming stripped 4 bases from V and 8 bases from J, with 12 bases between. As DNA, the CDR3 is TGTGCCAGTAGTAACAGGGTAAACGATGAGCAGTTCTTC. As protein: CASSNRVNDEQFF.

This chain links TRBV30 with TRBJ1-2; 9 bases line up with TRBD1. The V gene's germline CDR1 is GTSNPN and CDR2 SVGIG (reference sequence). The CDR3 extends over 14 amino acids. After removal of 2 bases from V and 0 bases from J, the junction contained 1 base not matched to a gene. The CDR3 protein is CAWSRDRANYGYTF. The CDR3 region has the DNA TGTGCCTGGAGTCGGGACAGGGCTAACTATGGCTACACCTTC.

The J gene is TRBJ1-1, the V gene TRBV4-1; TRBD1 is a possible D gene (6 bases). Trimming pared 0 bases from V and 3 bases from J, leaving 14 bases between. The CDR3 loop spans 16 amino acids. The germline gives CDR1 MGHRA, CDR2 YSYEKL. This CDR3 reads CASSQDGGFRDTEAFF. DNA for the CDR3: TGCGCCAGCAGCCAAGATGGGGGCTTTAGGGACACTGAAGCTTTCTTT.

The J gene is TRBJ2-3, the V gene TRBV28; 11 bases match TRBD2. The CDR3 runs 15 residues. Germline V CDR1 and CDR2: MDHEN, SYDVKM. V lost 7 bases, J lost 0 bases, and 3 bases stayed unmatched. The DNA for the CDR3 is TGTGCCAGCATGGGACTAGCGGCTAGCACAGATACGCAGTATTTT. Encoded protein: CASMGLAASTDTQYF.

The chain has TRBV7-3 and TRBJ1-1; 10 bases fit TRBD1. Germline assignment: CDR1 SGHTA and CDR2 FQGTGA. The CDR3 has 15 residues. V was pared by 5 bases and J by 4 bases, with 7 bases of the junction left unmatched. The CDR3 nucleotides read TGTGCCAGCAGCCTGACAGGGGGCGATGTCACTGAAGCTTTCTTT. It codes for CASSLTGGDVTEAFF.

The chain recombines TRBV28 with TRBJ1-4; TRBD1 matches at 7 bases. Trimming removed 3 bases from V and 7 bases from J; junction bases left unmatched: 8. Germline values: CDR1 MDHEN, CDR2 SYDVKM. The CDR3 contains 15 residues. This CDR3 reads CASSFPTGWGEKLFF. In nucleotides, the CDR3 is TGTGCCAGCAGTTTCCCGACAGGGTGGGGTGAAAAACTGTTTTTT.

For the CDR3, the DNA is TGCGCCAGCAGCCAAGACGTCAGCGGGAGGGCCGTCTATGAGCAGTTCTTC. This sequence encodes CASSQDVSGRAVYEQFF. The V gene is TRBV4-3, the J gene TRBJ2-1, with 10 bases fitting TRBD2. The CDR3 runs 17 residues. Trimming cost V 0 bases and J 8 bases; bases outside gene matches: 10. Germline assignment: CDR1 LGHNA and CDR2 YSLEER.

This rearrangement joins TRBV2 to TRBJ2-3; 11 bases fit TRBD2. Germline assignment: CDR1 SNHLY and CDR2 FYNNEI. The CDR3 runs 17 residues. Trimming took 2 bases from V and 2 from J; bases not matched to a gene: 6. The CDR3 here is CASSELTTSGNTDTQYF. The CDR3 DNA is TGTGCCAGCAGTGAATTGACGACTAGCGGGAACACAGATACGCAGTATTTT.

The chain's CDR3 is CASSFLREYGYTF. CDR3 bases: TGTGCCAGCAGTTTTTTGAGGGAGTATGGCTACACCTTC. J is TRBJ1-2 and V is TRBV28; D not certain. Germline values: CDR1 MDHEN, CDR2 SYDVKM. V was clipped by 3 bases and J by 5 bases, with 10 bases between them. This CDR3 contains 13 residues.

V usage is TRBV7-9 and J usage is TRBJ2-1; TRBD2 matches 8 bases. The CDR3 runs to 16 residues. Per germline, CDR1 SEHNR and CDR2 FQNEAQ (reference sequence). Unmatched junction bases numbered 8, after V lost 3 bases and J lost 4 bases. CDR3 in DNA: TGTGCCAGCAGCTTGCACTCGAGCGGGAGTTACAATGAGCAGTTCTTC. It translates to CASSLHSSGSYNEQFF.

The chain recombines TRBV5-1 with TRBJ2-2; maybe TRBD2 (5 bases). The V gene lost 1 base and the J gene lost 7 bases, with 14 bases spanning the gap. The germline V gene has CDR1 SGHRS and CDR2 YFSETQ. This CDR3 is 15 amino acids long. The CDR3 region has the DNA TGCGCCAGCAGCTTGCTTAGGCCGGGGAGCGGGGAGCTGTTTTTT. Amino acid sequence: CASSLLRPGSGELFF.

This sequence joins TRBV10-1 and TRBJ2-6; weak D call: TRBD1 (6 bases). The CDR3 totals 15 residues. The germline CDR1 and CDR2 sequences are WNHNN and SYGVQD (reference sequence). Trimming pared 4 bases from V and 4 bases from J, leaving 11 bases between. CDR3 in DNA: TGCGCCAGCAGTGGGCACAGGGACGGGGCCAACGTCCTGACTTTC. Its translation is CASSGHRDGANVLTF.

The chain joins TRBV5-1 to TRBJ2-7, with TRBD1 as a possible D gene (6 bases). The germline CDR1 and CDR2 sequences are SGHRS and YFSETQ. This CDR3 has 16 amino acids. V was cut by 1 base and J by 2 bases, with 16 bases left in between. For the CDR3, the DNA is TGCGCCAGCAGCTTGTCGTGGGACAAGTTCCCCTACGAGCAGTACTTC. This sequence encodes CASSLSWDKFPYEQYF.

V is TRBV19 and J is TRBJ2-1, with 7 positions matching TRBD2. This CDR3 spans 15 amino acids. J lost 4 bases, V lost 5 bases, and 8 bases had no gene match. Looked up from germline, CDR1 is LNHDA and CDR2 is SQIVND (reference sequence). Here the CDR3 reads CASSPSGEFYNEQFF. The CDR3 coding sequence is TGTGCCAGTAGTCCCAGCGGGGAATTTTACAATGAGCAGTTCTTC.